Below, one T cell receptor (beta chain) is given with its context. As processed by the authors: Amplification with reference gene primers provided the estimates of nucleated cell counts. Clones were read by immunoSEQ multiplex PCR, and TCRdb kept only the in-frame ones, dropping some. Clone size and the V and J calls come from that table; the DNA yielded D and trimming. The repertoire holds 70,000 to 80,000 clones, roughly 87% seen once, with 6% to 7% in the top ten. The data are from a study of blood T cell repertoires in COVID-19. V was clipped by 6 bases and J by 6 bases; unmatched bases: 12. This CDR3 region has 16 residues. Germline V lookup: CDR1 SEHNR, CDR2 FQNEAQ (reference sequence).

The sample taken for sequencing was peripheral blood. The chain is built from TRBV7-9 and TRBJ2-7; 12 bases line up with TRBD1. The sequence was obtained from a woman aged 45-59 years with acute or convalescent COVID-19. CDR3 residues: CASSSLPGQGALEQYF. CDR3 DNA sequence: TGTGCCAGCAGTTCACTTCCGGGACAGGGGGCCCTCGAGCAGTACTTC.